These 5 T cell receptor beta chains originate from one sample sequenced in a study of cytomegalovirus exposure and HLA in healthy donors. TCRdb's table, derived via immunoSEQ multiplex PCR, lists solely in-frame clones and lacks some. The table records about 260,000 clones, about 92% of them present only once. The sequencing input was PBMCs. These receptors were collected from a woman younger than 45 in good health and CMV-seronegative.

The chain employs TRBV28 and TRBJ1-1; the D gene is possibly TRBD1 (5 bases). This CDR3 has 14 residues. Germline loops: CDR1 MDHEN, CDR2 SYDVKM. Trimming removed 5 bases at V and 1 base at J, with 11 bases between. DNA of the CDR3: TGTGCCAGCAGTCTTCAGGGTTGGAACACTGAAGCTTTCTTT. Protein product: CASSLQGWNTEAFF. Full variable domain (remainder filled in from reference TRBV28 and TRBJ1-1): DVKVTQSSRYLVKRTGEKVFLECVQDMDHENMFWYRQDPGLGLRLIYFSYDVKMKEKGDIPEGYSVSREKKERFSLILESASTNQTSMYLCASSLQGWNTEAFFGQGTRLTVV.

For the CDR3, the DNA is TGTGCCAGTAGTATACTTTTGGGCGGCGGGGAGCTGTTTTTT. Translation: CASSILLGGGELFF. The rearrangement links TRBV19 to TRBJ2-2; D is uncertain. Germline CDR1 LNHDA, CDR2 SQIVND (reference sequence). Trimming removed 2 bases from V and 7 bases from J, with 11 bases in between. The CDR3 is 14 residues long.

V usage is TRBV19 and J usage is TRBJ2-7; D is perhaps TRBD2 (5 bases). Trimming removed 8 bases from V and 3 bases from J, with 20 bases in between. The CDR3 extends over 15 amino acids. The germline V gene has CDR1 LNHDA and CDR2 SQIVND (reference sequence). CDR3 in amino acids: CASGLGSGSFYEQYF. DNA of the CDR3: TGTGCCAGTGGTCTGGGGAGCGGTAGCTTCTACGAGCAGTACTTC.

V is TRBV7-6 and J is TRBJ2-7, with 7 positions matching TRBD1. The junction had 7 bases not matched to a gene; V was cut back by 2 bases and J by 3 bases. This CDR3 is built from 15 residues. The germline V gene encodes CDR1 SGHVS and CDR2 FNYEAQ. This CDR3 reads CASSLNFGTVYEQYF. Here the CDR3 DNA reads TGTGCCAGCAGCTTAAATTTTGGGACAGTCTACGAGCAGTACTTC.

This clone was observed a few times. V is TRBV2 and J is TRBJ1-4, with a possible D match to TRBD1 (6 bases). Germline CDR1 reads SNHLY; CDR2 reads FYNNEI. This CDR3 is 13 amino acids long. With 7 bases removed from V and 4 bases from J, the gap between germline ends came to 10 bases. The CDR3 is CASMRGDNEKLFF. For the CDR3, the DNA is TGTGCCAGCATGAGGGGGGATAATGAAAAACTGTTTTTT.